The sequence of this T cell receptor (beta chain) was determined in a study of cytomegalovirus exposure and HLA in healthy donors. Study-wide background: The platform used for the roughly 130 validation repertoires matched that of the roughly 670 first-cohort repertoires, a later analysis reported.

From germline, CDR1 is MNHEY and CDR2 SMNVEV (reference sequence). Trimming took 6 bases from V and 7 from J; bases not matched to a gene: 4. The CDR3 length is 12 residues. This clone is labeled as medium-sized (0.01 to 0.1%). The assay was immunoSEQ multiplex PCR, and TCRdb's table has in-frame clones only and misses some. The sample shows about 100,000 clones, over 85% of them seen only once. The gene calls are TRBV27 and TRBJ2-7; TRBD1 agrees at 9 bases. This clonotype was obtained from a woman aged 18-29 years in good health and CMV-seronegative. The sample taken for sequencing was PBMCs. The CDR3 nucleotides read TGTGCCAGCAGACAGGGGGCGAATGAGCAGTACTTC. Encoded protein: CASRQGANEQYF.